This T cell receptor (beta chain) was captured in a study of preoperative IRX-2 immunotherapy in early breast cancer. Per the germline V gene, CDR1 is SEHNR and CDR2 is FQNEAQ (reference sequence). The CDR3 spans 13 residues. Losses at the gene ends were 5 bases for V and 3 bases for J; bases not matched to a gene: 3. The treatment here: preoperative locoregional IRX-2 cytokine immunotherapy. Sequencing was performed with immunoSEQ multiplex PCR; in TCRdb, only in-frame clones are kept and a portion is missing. This table has about 62,000 clones, roughly 94% appearing once. The sequence was collected from a human donor with breast cancer. The chain couples TRBV7-9 to TRBJ2-7, with 8 nucleotides matching TRBD1. Sampling was conducted from a patient treated with IRX-2 immunotherapy. The DNA for the CDR3 is TGTGCCAGCAGCCCTACAGGGGGCTACGAGCAGTACTTC. Translation gives CASSPTGGYEQYF. The complete variable domain, with remaining parts taken from reference TRBV7-9 and TRBJ2-7, reads DTGVSQNPRHKITKRGQNVTFRCDPISEHNRLYWYRQTLGQGPEFLTYFQNEAQLEKSRLLSDRFSAERPKGSFSTLEIQRTEQGDSAMYLCASSPTGGYEQYFGPGTRLTVT.